Each of the 8 T cell receptor beta chains below was sequenced from the same sample in a study of blood T cell repertoires in COVID-19. The assay was immunoSEQ multiplex PCR, and TCRdb's table has in-frame clones only and misses some. Of some 210,000 clones listed, roughly nine tenths are singletons. The source material was peripheral blood. The source of these receptors is a young man with acute or convalescent COVID-19.

V usage is TRBV3-1 (or the pseudogene TRBV3-2) and J usage is TRBJ2-1; 12 bases line up with TRBD2. Per the germline V gene, CDR1 is LGHDT and CDR2 is YNNKEL (reference sequence). The CDR3 contains 16 residues. V was pared by 4 bases and J by 3 bases, with 4 bases of the junction left unmatched. The CDR3 sequence is CASSLLTSGSYNEQFF. As DNA, the CDR3 is TGTGCCAGCAGCCTACTGACTAGCGGGAGCTACAATGAGCAGTTCTTC.

This rearrangement joins TRBV19 to TRBJ2-1, with a possible D match to TRBD2 (7 bases). CDR1 is LNHDA and CDR2 is SQIVND in the germline V gene (reference sequence). CDR3 size: 14 residues. Between the trimmed V and J ends, which lost 7 bases and 4 bases, there was a span of 14 bases. The CDR3 region has the DNA TGTGCCAGTACAAGGGGGGGCAATTACAATGAGCAGTTCTTC. This codes for CASTRGGNYNEQFF.

The chain employs TRBV3-1 (or the pseudogene TRBV3-2) and TRBJ1-4; the D is unclear. V lost 2 bases and J lost 8, with 36 bases in between. CDR1 is LGHDT and CDR2 is YNNKEL in the germline V gene (reference sequence). The CDR3 is 22 amino acids. The DNA of the CDR3 is TGTGCCAGCAGCCAACCCTTCTATGCAGATCTGAAGAGCGGCTTATTACCGGAAAAACTGTTTTTT. Translated, it gives CASSQPFYADLKSGLLPEKLFF.

The J gene is TRBJ2-2, the V gene TRBV7-9; 7 nucleotides align to TRBD2. In germline, CDR1 is SEHNR, CDR2 FQNEAQ (reference sequence). This CDR3 region has 15 residues. J lost 7 bases, V lost 5 bases, and 10 bases had no gene match. The CDR3 loop is CASSPPLAAGGELFF. The CDR3 DNA sequence: TGTGCCAGCAGCCCCCCTCTAGCGGCGGGCGGGGAGCTGTTTTTT.

The genes are TRBV19 and TRBJ1-4; maybe TRBD1 (6 bases). CDR3 size: 14 residues. Trimming shortened V by 5 bases and J by 8 bases, and 15 bases separated the two germline ends. The germline CDR1 and CDR2 sequences are LNHDA and SQIVND (reference sequence). The CDR3 DNA reads as TGTGCCAGTAGTGCCGGGACACCTCCAGAAAAACTGTTTTTT. Amino acids: CASSAGTPPEKLFF.

This chain joins TRBV28 and TRBJ1-2; 7 positions match TRBD1. The CDR3 is 16 amino acids. Germline V gene sequence: CDR1 MDHEN, CDR2 SYDVKM. The V and J ends lost 6 bases and 0 bases, in that order; junction bases with no gene match: 10. The CDR3 bases are TGTGCCAGCAGCACCATCAGGGGGGACCCTAACTATGGCTACACCTTC. Its translation: CASSTIRGDPNYGYTF.

The CDR3 nucleotides read TGTGCCAGCAGTGGGGAGACAGGGAAAATTGGCGAGCAGTACTTC. Residues: CASSGETGKIGEQYF. The V gene is TRBV28, the J gene TRBJ2-7; 7 nucleotides align to TRBD1. The CDR3 spans 15 residues. Germline assignment: CDR1 MDHEN and CDR2 SYDVKM. V lost 5 bases to trimming and J lost 6 bases; unmatched junction nucleotides: 13. The full variable domain, completed using reference TRBV28 and TRBJ2-7, is DVKVTQSSRYLVKRTGEKVFLECVQDMDHENMFWYRQDPGLGLRLIYFSYDVKMKEKGDIPEGYSVSREKKERFSLILESASTNQTSMYLCASSGETGKIGEQYFGPGTRLTVT.

The chain has TRBV10-3 and TRBJ2-5, with D possibly being TRBD1 (5 bases). V was trimmed by 3 bases and J by 4 bases, leaving 12 bases between them. The germline V gene encodes CDR1 ENHRY and CDR2 SYGVKD. The length of the CDR3 is 14 residues. Written as DNA, the CDR3 is TGTGCCATCAGTGATGAGATAGGGGCAGAGACCCAGTACTTC. It is translated as CAISDEIGAETQYF.